This T cell receptor beta chain was identified in a study of shared clonotypes between healthy human individuals (dated by TCRdb to 2019 to 2021). Concerning the study at large: The cohort included three men and a couple of women between 18 and 49 years of age. For each donor, CD4 naive and CD4 memory were each given three plates, CD8 naive was given two plates, and CD8 memory was given one plate. To estimate repertoire size and how much clonotype sharing occurs between individuals, the study deeply sequenced the blood TCR repertoires of a handful of healthy adults. Different laboratories and diverse techniques were used to prepare libraries and sequence TCR repertoires, to increase sequencing depth and limit assay-specific biases. Each donor's leukapheresis produced roughly between roughly 0.85 and 10 billion PBMCs. General study outcomes and caveats: Based on pairwise subsampling, the degree of clonotype sharing among donors was expected to be affected by sequencing depth. Clonotypes shared by all four sorted-subset donors showed higher generation probabilities than non-shared clonotypes. Sampling was limited to blood, and TCR repertoires in tissue likely differ from TCR repertoires in blood. Incomplete sequencing was indicated by rarefaction of sorted-subset datasets, despite the large sequencing depth. Naive subsets generally had larger estimated clonotype richness than memory subsets did. The genetic and exposure-history diversity represented was limited by the small number of donors. When a few donors were compared, the shared fraction of clonotypes was around 5.1% for naive CD4, over 3% for naive CD8, more than 2% for memory CD4, and 0.4% for memory CD8.

Reading from cysteine to phenylalanine, the CDR3 counts 18 amino acids. Left in the record is the CDR3 DNA by itself, 54 bases read in frame from the first base. Trimming removed 2 bases from V and 0 bases from J, leaving 15 bases between the germline ends. Taken from the germline V gene (reference sequence), the CDR1 and CDR2 loops are SGHNT and YYREEE. Details on this clone: Its antigen is not yet known. One base away there is no much larger clone; base qualities are not given.

Using the deep immunoSEQ assay, multiplex PCR amplified TCR CDR3 regions from genomic DNA. For each cell subset, the extracted genomic DNA was distributed evenly across all wells of several immunoSEQ 96-well plates, and each plate served as one replicate. For sorted subsets, around 200 ng genomic DNA, equal to 25,000 to 35,000 T cell genomes, was loaded into each replicate PCR. Purified libraries were measured with a Qubit 3.0 fluorometer, size-checked on a Bioanalyzer 2100, and measured again with the KAPA Library Quantification kit. Each immunoSEQ 96-well plate was sequenced on its own single-read 150-cycle Illumina NextSeq 550 flow cell. From the authors' description of their analysis: Because the immunoSEQ output held only junctional sequences and lacked quality scores, the filtering could not match the filtering applied to full-length reads. Sequences were annotated with PyIR, a Python wrapper for IgBLAST v1.9, using IMGT germline references to assign V/J genes and CDR3. Reads were filtered out if the reads had weak V/J assignments (E-value above 1e-6), no CDR3, stop codons, out-of-frame junctions, or ambiguous translated residues. A V3J clonotype was defined by an identical inferred V gene, J gene, and CDR3 amino acid sequence. Percentage overlap between repertoires was computed as shared unique clonotypes divided by the size of the smaller repertoire. Three approaches were used to assess repertoire richness: RTK rarefaction, the Chao1 estimator, and Recon v2.1 estimates of unobserved clonotypes. For all TCRbeta clonotypes obtained by the gDNA method from several donors, generation probabilities were computed with OLGA. Not all clones reach the TCRdb copy of this immuneACCESS table, which keeps in-frame sequences only. Checked studies attribute under half of the gap to unresolved V genes and leave the rest unexplained. That table gives V, J and clone size, and the DNA gave D and trimming. The sample has 2,500,000 or so clones on record, 85% to 95% of them singletons. Together, the top ten hold about 0.13% of the sample.

Donors were healthy HIV-negative adults with no recently reported acute infections or vaccinations. Every donor was a Caucasian adult residing in Nashville, Tennessee, USA. CD4+ T cells were enriched through magnetic negative selection, after which naive cells were positively selected on CD45RA and the remaining negative fraction served as the memory subset. Blood was collected by leukapheresis, and PBMCs were isolated by Ficoll-Histopaque density gradient centrifugation and then cryopreserved in liquid nitrogen vapor phase. Purity and quantity of every magnetically sorted T cell population were checked by analytical flow cytometry. From each sorted fraction, genomic DNA was isolated and quantified by UV absorbance on a Nanodrop 2000c.

This TCR derives from a man younger than 35 in good health. Sequencing used naive CD4+ T cells sorted from blood. The sample's cell subset or site, from its label and the paper: CD45RA+ positively selected. The receptor chain draws on TRBV5-4 and TRBJ1-6, with a tentative D gene TRBD1 over 5 matching bases. The nucleotides read TGTGCCAGCAGCTTAGATCAGGGCGTAGGCTCCTATAATTCACCCCTCCACTTT. It specifies CASSLDQGVGSYNSPLHF. The entire variable domain, with the stretches around the CDR3 drawn from the reference TRBV5-4 and TRBJ1-6 proteins, is ETGVTQSPTHLIKTRGQQVTLRCSSQSGHNTVSWYQQALGQGPQFIFQYYREEENGRGNFPPRFSGLQFPNYSSELNVNALELDDSALYLCASSLDQGVGSYNSPLHFGNGTRLTVT.